What follows is one TCR beta chain and its context. These data come from a study of blood T cell repertoires in COVID-19. About the research overall: Acute-phase and convalescent COVID-19 samples originated in the United States, Italy and Spain. PBMCs, B-cell-depleted T cells, or T cells provided the cDNA or gDNA that made up the material.

This CDR3 spans 13 amino acids. V lost 3 bases, J lost 4 bases, and 10 bases lay in between. CDR1 and CDR2 (germline): DFQATT, SNEGSKA (reference sequence). Profiling relied on immunoSEQ multiplex PCR, and the TCRdb table lists in-frame clones only, not all of them. The data hold 250,000 or so clones, with roughly 89% observed a single time. Sequencing was performed on peripheral blood. J is TRBJ2-1 and V is TRBV20-1; D not certain. This sequence was found in a middle-aged woman who had recovered from COVID-19. CDR3 DNA sequence: TGCAGTGCTAGTGCTAGAATTTACAATGAGCAGTTCTTC. Protein: CSASARIYNEQFF.